One sample yielded the 3 T cell receptor beta chains listed below, sequenced in a study of identical twins. In TCRdb, the 5' RACE reads were re-called with MiXCR into one record per CDR3 protein. The data contain roughly 540,000 distinct CDR3 sequences, roughly a fifth of them singletons. This sample also appeared in a second study, on T cells expressing NK-cell markers.

Sequencing was carried out using CD4+ T cells sorted from blood. These receptors came from a woman under 30 in good health.

CDR3 DNA sequence: TGCGCCAGCAGCCGACTCGGGACTAGCGGCACAGATACGCAGTATTTT. Translated: CASSRLGTSGTDTQYF. V is TRBV4-3 and J is TRBJ2-3, with 10 nucleotides matching TRBD2. V shed 4 bases, J shed 1 base, and the junction held 5 bases outside the gene matches. Germline assignment: CDR1 LGHNA and CDR2 YSLEER. The CDR3 loop spans 16 amino acids.

This clonotype has more than one count but fewer than ten. The chain links TRBV5-1 to TRBJ2-5; D may be TRBD1 or TRBD2 (7 bases each). Per the germline V gene, CDR1 is SGHRS and CDR2 is YFSETQ. Trimming cost V 5 bases and J 5 bases, with 19 bases left between them. The CDR3 consists of 15 residues. The CDR3, as DNA: TGCGCCAGCAGTTCCAAAACAGGGGAGGGGGAGACCCAGTACTTC. Residues: CASSSKTGEGETQYF.

Only a few counts were recorded for this clonotype. V and J are TRBV20-1 and TRBJ2-1; 11 nucleotides align to TRBD1. The V gene's germline CDR1 is DFQATT and CDR2 SNEGSKA (reference sequence). This CDR3 spans 15 amino acids. Trimming cost V 5 bases and J 1 base; bases outside gene matches: 4. The CDR3 DNA reads as TGCAGTGCTGAGGGACAGGGGGTATCCTACAATGAGCAGTTCTTC. The encoded protein is CSAEGQGVSYNEQFF.